The clone carrying this T cell receptor beta chain appeared a few times. Its antigen is still unknown. From the RACE reads, TCRdb called clonotypes with MiXCR, one entry per CDR3 protein. Of around 150,000 distinct CDR3 sequences in the sample, roughly 25% were seen once. Regarding time point: patch test 3, about 24 weeks after DPC sensitization. Treatment here: therapeutic diphenylcyclopropenone sensitization with weekly scalp DPC. The sample comes from a study of human T cells and chemical hapten exposure. Study-wide results and limits: Positively correlated with patch test score were the counts of PT1 expanded TCRs.

The CDR3 length is 14 residues. V lost 6 bases, J lost 3 bases, and 7 bases stayed unmatched. Germline V gene lookup returns CDR1 MNHEY and CDR2 SVGAGI. Source: whole blood, taken in connection with sensitization to the hapten diphenylcyclopropenone (DPC). This clonotype was obtained from a young woman with alopecia areata. Some clones in this sample may be carry-over from other donors' samples. The J gene is TRBJ2-7, the V gene TRBV6-5; 8 positions agree with TRBD1. The CDR3 reads CASRVPGQDYEQYF. CDR3 nucleotides: TGTGCCAGCAGGGTACCGGGACAGGACTACGAGCAGTACTTC.